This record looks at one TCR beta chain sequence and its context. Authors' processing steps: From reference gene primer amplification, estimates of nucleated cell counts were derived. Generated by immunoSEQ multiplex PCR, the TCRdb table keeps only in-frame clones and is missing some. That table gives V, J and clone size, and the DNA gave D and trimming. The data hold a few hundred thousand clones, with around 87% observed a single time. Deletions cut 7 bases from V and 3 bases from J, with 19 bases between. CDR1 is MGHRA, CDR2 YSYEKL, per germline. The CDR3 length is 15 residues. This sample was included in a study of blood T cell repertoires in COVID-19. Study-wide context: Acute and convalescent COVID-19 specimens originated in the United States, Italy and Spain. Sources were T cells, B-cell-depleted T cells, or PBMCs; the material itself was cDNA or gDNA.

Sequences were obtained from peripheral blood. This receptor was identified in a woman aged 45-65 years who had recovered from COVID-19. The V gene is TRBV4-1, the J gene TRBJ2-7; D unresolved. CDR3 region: CASKSLSGSYYEQYF. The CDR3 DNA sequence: TGCGCCAGCAAATCCCTCTCCGGGTCATACTACGAGCAGTACTTC.